The 7 T cell receptor beta chains given below trace back to one sample, sequenced in a study of immune evolution from preneoplasia to lung adenocarcinoma. The data were produced by immunoSEQ multiplex PCR, yet TCRdb's version contains in-frame clones alone and is incomplete. The sample holds 4,000 to 6,000 clones, just under 80% seen once. Sample: FFPE normal lung tissue adjacent to the tumor. Receptors were obtained from a person between 50 and 69 years old with lung adenocarcinoma.

The rearrangement links TRBV2 to TRBJ2-2, with D perhaps matching TRBD2 (5 bases). Trimming took off 6 bases at V and 4 bases at J, with 9 bases between the two ends. The germline gives CDR1 SNHLY, CDR2 FYNNEI. The CDR3 is 13 residues long. CDR3 in amino acids: CASRWESTGELFF. CDR3 bases: TGTGCCAGCAGGTGGGAGAGCACCGGGGAGCTGTTTTTT.

This chain uses TRBV29-1 with TRBJ1-2, with TRBD1 matching over 7 bases. The V gene's germline CDR1 is SQVTM and CDR2 ANQGSEA. CDR3 size: 14 residues. V lost 3 bases to trimming and J lost 5 bases; unmatched junction nucleotides: 9. The CDR3 reads CSVDSSGGSYGYTF. DNA for the CDR3: TGCAGCGTTGATTCCTCAGGGGGATCATATGGCTACACCTTC.

The chain couples TRBV12-5 to TRBJ2-1; 7 bases map to TRBD2. Germline CDR1 LGHNT, CDR2 FRNRAP. J gave up 0 bases and V 4 bases, and 3 bases lay outside the gene matches. This CDR3 has 15 amino acids. CDR3 in amino acids: CASGSERGSYNEQFF. The CDR3 nucleotides are TGTGCTAGTGGTTCCGAGCGGGGCTCCTACAATGAGCAGTTCTTC.

The genes are TRBV30 and TRBJ2-5; D unresolved. Germline V gives CDR1 GTSNPN, CDR2 SVGIG (reference sequence). CDR3 length: 13 residues. The germline V and J ends were trimmed by 3 bases and 1 base, with 9 bases remaining between them. The CDR3 spells CAWRRSTQETQYF. The CDR3, as DNA: TGTGCCTGGAGAAGGTCAACCCAAGAGACCCAGTACTTC.

V is TRBV5-1 and J is TRBJ2-7; possibly TRBD1 for D (5 bases). The CDR3 is 15 residues long. V was shortened by 0 bases and J by 3 bases, with 13 bases between the two germline ends. The germline V gene has CDR1 SGHRS and CDR2 YFSETQ. CDR3 in amino acids: CASSLGGGADYEQYF. DNA for the CDR3: TGCGCCAGCAGCTTGGGGGGTGGGGCCGACTACGAGCAGTACTTC. Full variable domain (rest looked up from reference TRBV5-1 and TRBJ2-7): KAGVTQTPRYLIKTRGQQVTLSCSPISGHRSVSWYQQTPGQGLQFLFEYFSETQRNKGNFPGRFSGRQFSNSRSEMNVSTLELGDSALYLCASSLGGGADYEQYFGPGTRLTVT.

This chain links TRBV6-5 with TRBJ2-1, with 7 bases aligning to TRBD2. Trimming took 5 bases from V and 2 from J; bases not matched to a gene: 3. The CDR3 length is 14 residues. Germline loops: CDR1 MNHEY, CDR2 SVGAGI. In DNA form, the CDR3 reads TGTGCCAGCAGTATTGGGAGGGCCTACAATGAGCAGTTCTTC. This encodes CASSIGRAYNEQFF.

The V gene is TRBV27, the J gene TRBJ1-1; 7 positions agree with TRBD1. Germline V gives CDR1 MNHEY, CDR2 SMNVEV (reference sequence). V trimming: 4 bases; J trimming: 4 bases; junction bases outside the gene matches: 9. The CDR3 extends over 15 amino acids. The CDR3 nucleotides read TGTGCCAGCAGTTCAAGACAGGGAAGGACCACTGAAGCTTTCTTT. This sequence encodes CASSSRQGRTTEAFF.